This T cell receptor beta chain came from a study of blood T cell repertoires in COVID-19. Produced via immunoSEQ multiplex PCR; TCRdb's table is partial and in-frame only. The sample lists about 150,000 clones; around 89% were seen once. This clone has only one observation. The source material was peripheral blood. The clonotype comes from a man aged 55 to 69 with acute or convalescent COVID-19.

This chain's CDR3 is CASSPFGGTGGNEQYF. The CDR3, as DNA: TGTGCCAGCTCACCATTCGGTGGGACAGGGGGCAACGAGCAGTACTTC. This chain joins TRBV18 and TRBJ2-7, with TRBD1 identical over 12 bases. Trimming removed 2 bases from V and 5 bases from J; junction bases left unmatched: 7. The CDR3 contains 16 residues. Germline V lookup: CDR1 KGHSH, CDR2 LQKENI.